This T cell receptor beta chain appears in the sequencing data of a study of siplizumab effects on memory and regulatory T cells. Findings and caveats of the study: Sequences that were alloreactive and traceable to unstimulated CD4+ memory cells were significantly reduced by siplizumab. Treg origin accounted for an average of around 69% of mappable alloreactive CD4+ clones with siplizumab and about 30% in controls. A minor share of alloreactive clones matched unstimulated subsets. There appeared to be greater diversity in naive T cells than in memory cells, and naive T cells seemed major contributors to the alloresponse.

As regards this clone: Its antigen is as yet unknown.

Sequencing used immunoSEQ multiplex PCR; TCRdb keeps in-frame clones, though not all of them. The table lists 100,000 or so clones, less than 95% of them singletons. The CDR3 spans 18 residues. The germline V gene has CDR1 LGHNT and CDR2 FRNRAP. V lost 1 base and J lost 5; bases outside the gene matches: 11. This TCR was sampled from a human donor in good health. Sequencing used Tregs sorted from blood. V is TRBV12-5 and J is TRBJ2-2, with 9 nucleotides matching TRBD1. As DNA, the CDR3 is TGTGCTAGTGGTTTGGACTTCCACTGGACAGGGGTTACCGGGGAGCTGTTTTTT. Amino acid sequence: CASGLDFHWTGVTGELFF. The full variable domain, completed using reference TRBV12-5 and TRBJ2-2, is DARVTQTPRHKVTEMGQEVTMRCQPILGHNTVFWYRQTMMQGLELLAYFRNRAPLDDSGMPKDRFSAEMPDATLATLKIQPSEPRDSAVYFCASGLDFHWTGVTGELFFGEGSRLTVL.